What follows are 26 T cell receptor beta chains derived from one specimen sequenced in a study of T cell repertoires in cytomegalovirus infection. TCRdb ran MiXCR on the reads and lists one entry per CDR3 protein. This table holds about 260,000 distinct CDR3 sequences, approximately 15% found once. The sample was PBMCs. The receptor set was obtained from a human donor in good health (CMV status not recorded). Some clones in this sample may be carry-over from other donors' samples.

Many counts were recorded for this clonotype. The rearrangement links TRBV7-2 to TRBJ2-7, with 7 bases aligning to TRBD2. This CDR3 has 13 amino acids. Per germline, CDR1 SGHTA and CDR2 FQGNSA. The V and J ends lost 5 bases and 6 bases, in that order; junction bases with no gene match: 7. CDR3 protein: CASSPKGGGEQYF. CDR3 sequence (DNA): TGTGCCAGCAGCCCCAAGGGCGGGGGCGAGCAGTACTTC.

This chain connects TRBV7-3 to TRBJ1-1; maybe TRBD1 (6 bases). Trimming removed 4 bases from V and 14 bases from J, with 23 bases in between. The CDR3 has 14 amino acids. Germline V gene sequence: CDR1 SGHTA, CDR2 FQGTGA. The CDR3 protein is CASSSQGMNTDAFF. The DNA for the CDR3 is TGTGCCAGCAGCTCCCAGGGGATGAACACTGACGCGTTCTTT.

This clonotype has a handful of counts. The chain has TRBV15 and TRBJ2-3; maybe TRBD2 (5 bases). CDR1 LNHNV and CDR2 YYDKDF come from the germline V gene (reference sequence). Trimming left V 3 bases short and J 4 bases short, with 14 bases between. The CDR3 runs to 15 residues. The CDR3: CATSRRPDSPDTQYF. In DNA, the CDR3 is TGTGCCACCAGCAGGCGGCCGGACTCACCAGATACGCAGTATTTT. The full variable domain, its missing parts supplied by reference TRBV15 and TRBJ2-3, is DAMVIQNPRYQVTQFGKPVTLSCSQTLNHNVMYWYQQKSSQAPKLLFHYYDKDFNNEADTPDNFQSRRPNTSFCFLDIRSPGLGDTAMYLCATSRRPDSPDTQYFGPGTRLTVL.

This clonotype was found many times. J is TRBJ1-4 and V is TRBV7-2; TRBD1 agrees at 9 bases. Germline lookup yields CDR1 SGHTA and CDR2 FQGNSA. Germline trimming cut 5 bases from V and 8 bases from J; bases unmatched to any gene: 9. There are 15 residues in the CDR3. CDR3 bases: TGTGCCAGCAGCCCAGCGGGACAGGGAGGCGAAAAACTGTTTTTT. Protein sequence: CASSPAGQGGEKLFF.

In its sample, this clonotype was seen many times. The chain is built from TRBV7-2 and TRBJ2-1; 8 bases agree with TRBD2. Unmatched junction bases numbered 4, after V lost 2 bases and J lost 4 bases. CDR3 length equals 15 residues. Germline V gene lookup returns CDR1 SGHTA and CDR2 FQGNSA. The CDR3 region is CASSLTGGDYNEQFF. The CDR3 bases are TGTGCCAGCAGCTTAACCGGGGGGGATTACAATGAGCAGTTCTTC.

V gene TRBV19 combines with J gene TRBJ2-1; 7 bases are a match to TRBD2. The germline V gene encodes CDR1 LNHDA and CDR2 SQIVND (reference sequence). The length of the CDR3 is 16 residues. The junction had 12 bases not matched to a gene; V was cut back by 5 bases and J by 5 bases. The CDR3 sequence is CASSPRSPRGNNEQFF. Written as DNA, the CDR3 is TGTGCCAGTAGTCCTCGGTCCCCGCGGGGGAACAATGAGCAGTTCTTC. Supplemented by reference TRBV19 and TRBJ2-1, the full variable domain reads DGGITQSPKYLFRKEGQNVTLSCEQNLNHDAMYWYRQDPGQGLRLIYYSQIVNDFQKGDIAEGYSVSREKKESFPLTVTSAQKNPTAFYLCASSPRSPRGNNEQFFGPGTRLTVL.

This clonotype was seen repeatedly, ten times or more. The chain combines TRBV7-6 with TRBJ2-5; perhaps TRBD1 as D (6 bases). Germline assignment: CDR1 SGHVS and CDR2 FNYEAQ. CDR3 length: 13 residues. V lost 5 bases, J lost 7 bases, and 14 bases lay in between. The CDR3 loop is CASSARPGVTQYF. The CDR3 bases are TGTGCCAGCAGCGCTCGTCCAGGGGTGACCCAGTACTTC. The full variable domain, completed using reference TRBV7-6 and TRBJ2-5, is GAGVSQSPRYKVTKRGQDVALRCDPISGHVSLYWYRQALGQGPEFLTYFNYEAQQDKSGLPNDRFSAERPEGSISTLTIQRTEQRDSAMYRCASSARPGVTQYFGPGTRLLVL.

This clonotype turned up a few times. The chain recombines TRBV20-1 with TRBJ1-1, with D possibly TRBD1 on 5 matching bases. In germline, CDR1 is DFQATT, CDR2 SNEGSKA (reference sequence). The germline V and J ends were trimmed by 6 bases and 5 bases, with 16 bases remaining between them. CDR3 length: 13 amino acids. The CDR3, as DNA: TGCAGTGCATCGGGGTTGGGGCGGACTGAAGCTTTCTTT. Its protein is CSASGLGRTEAFF.

This clonotype was counted between two and nine times. This chain joins TRBV25-1 and TRBJ1-6; D is undetermined. The V end was cut by 1 base, the J end by 8 bases, with 12 bases between. Germline loops: CDR1 MGHDK, CDR2 SYGVNS. This CDR3 comprises 15 residues. The CDR3 loop reads CASSEFRAVYSPLHF. The CDR3 nucleotides read TGTGCCAGCAGTGAATTTCGTGCGGTATATTCACCCCTCCACTTT.

V is TRBV6-6 and J is TRBJ2-7; TRBD2 agrees at 7 bases. Trimming took 0 bases from V and 5 from J; bases not matched to a gene: 10. In germline, CDR1 is MNHNY, CDR2 SVGAGI (reference sequence). This CDR3 is built from 16 residues. The CDR3 DNA sequence: TGTGCCAGCAGTTACTCTTTGGGGGGGGTAAGGAACGAGCAGTACTTC. It codes for CASSYSLGGVRNEQYF.

Only a few counts were recorded for this clonotype. The chain combines TRBV5-4 with TRBJ2-3; D may be TRBD1 (6 bases). Germline V lookup: CDR1 SGHNT, CDR2 YYREEE (reference sequence). The CDR3 totals 12 residues. Trimming stripped 9 bases from V and 4 bases from J, with 12 bases between. The CDR3 here is CAIQGNSDTQYF. CDR3 DNA: TGTGCCATCCAGGGGAATTCAGATACGCAGTATTTT.

This clonotype was seen only a few times. The chain has TRBV28 and TRBJ1-5; no definite D call. The CDR3 contains 14 residues. Germline CDR1 and CDR2: MDHEN and SYDVKM. Trimming cost V 2 bases and J 4 bases, with 9 bases left between them. In nucleotides, the CDR3 is TGTGCCAGCAGTTTAGGGCCCCAGAATCAGCCCCAGCATTTT. As protein: CASSLGPQNQPQHF.

This clonotype has at least ten counts. The rearrangement links TRBV10-3 to TRBJ1-1; TRBD1 might be the D (6 bases). The CDR3 sequence is 12 residues long. The V end lost 6 bases, the J end lost 6 bases, and 11 bases lay between the germline ends. CDR1 ENHRY and CDR2 SYGVKD come from the germline V gene. CDR3 in amino acids: CAIRDTGSEAFF. The CDR3 DNA reads TGTGCCATCAGAGACACAGGGTCTGAAGCTTTCTTT.

As regards this clonotype: A single base separates this from a much larger clone, so it may be a read error. The rearrangement joins TRBV25-1 to TRBJ1-5; D remains ambiguous. Per germline, CDR1 MGHDK and CDR2 SYGVNS. This CDR3 is 16 amino acids long. The CDR3 protein is CASSEYRAPRGQPHHF. The CDR3, as DNA: TGTGCCAGCAGTGAATACCGAGCCCCCCGGGGTCAGCCCCACCATTTT. The entire variable domain, with the rest obtained from reference TRBV25-1 and TRBJ1-5, is as follows: EADIYQTPRYLVIGTGKKITLECSQTMGHDKMYWYQQDPGMELHLIHYSYGVNSTEKGDLSSESTVSRIRTEHFPLTLESARPSHTSQYLCASSEYRAPRGQPHHFGDGTRLSIL.

V and J are TRBV5-1 and TRBJ1-6; TRBD1 is a possible D gene (6 bases). The germline V gene has CDR1 SGHRS and CDR2 YFSETQ. Trimming took off 4 bases at V and 10 bases at J, with 21 bases between the two ends. The CDR3 has 16 amino acids. The CDR3 DNA reads as TGCGCCAGCAGCAACGGAGCGGCAGGGGTGAAGTCACCCCTCCACTTT. It specifies CASSNGAAGVKSPLHF.

The chain links TRBV7-9 to TRBJ2-5; the D gene could be TRBD1 or TRBD2 (5 bases each). Between the trimmed V and J ends, which lost 5 bases and 9 bases, there was a span of 16 bases. The CDR3 contains 13 residues. Germline assignment: CDR1 SEHNR and CDR2 FQNEAQ (reference sequence). The CDR3 bases are TGTGCCAGCAGCCAACTGGGGGAAGTGGCCCAGTACTTC. This gives the protein CASSQLGEVAQYF.

The sample holds many counts of this clonotype. The chain combines TRBV7-9 with TRBJ2-1; a weak D match, TRBD1 (5 bases). The CDR3 runs 12 residues. The germline V gene has CDR1 SEHNR and CDR2 FQNEAQ (reference sequence). Trimming removed 7 bases at V and 8 bases at J, with 12 bases between. The CDR3 DNA is TGTGCCAGCAAGCCAGGGATCGATGAGCAGTTCTTC. It is translated as CASKPGIDEQFF. Full variable domain (rest looked up from reference TRBV7-9 and TRBJ2-1): DTGVSQNPRHKITKRGQNVTFRCDPISEHNRLYWYRQTLGQGPEFLTYFQNEAQLEKSRLLSDRFSAERPKGSFSTLEIQRTEQGDSAMYLCASKPGIDEQFFGPGTRLTVL.

This clonotype was observed many times. The chain combines TRBV7-9 with TRBJ2-7, with D perhaps TRBD2 (5 bases). The CDR3 length is 13 residues. V was trimmed by 3 bases and J by 5 bases, leaving 11 bases between them. Germline assignment: CDR1 SEHNR and CDR2 FQNEAQ (reference sequence). This CDR3 is CASSFGPGDEQYF. The DNA of the CDR3 is TGTGCCAGCAGCTTCGGCCCCGGGGACGAGCAGTACTTC.

The chain couples TRBV20-1 to TRBJ2-3; 12 nucleotides match TRBD1. The CDR3 loop spans 15 amino acids. V dropped 4 bases and J dropped 5; count of bases not matched to a gene: 7. CDR1 is DFQATT and CDR2 is SNEGSKA in the germline V gene (reference sequence). This CDR3 is CSATGTGGPGDTQYF. CDR3 in DNA: TGCAGTGCTACCGGGACAGGGGGCCCCGGAGATACGCAGTATTTT.

This clonotype was observed a few times. As DNA, the CDR3 is TGTGCCACCAGCAGAGACCCAGCCTCCTACAATGAGCAGTTCTTC. This gives the protein CATSRDPASYNEQFF. The chain carries TRBV15 and TRBJ2-1, with D uncertain. Per the germline V gene, CDR1 is LNHNV and CDR2 is YYDKDF (reference sequence). The V end was cut by 0 bases, the J end by 0 bases, with 6 bases between. This CDR3 spans 15 amino acids.

The sample holds many counts of this clonotype. At one end, the junction sequence differs from germline, possibly due to a read error. The chain joins TRBV7-2 to TRBJ2-7; 7 bases map to TRBD2. This CDR3 is 15 amino acids long. Germline V gene lookup returns CDR1 SGHTA and CDR2 FQGNSA. The CDR3 region has the DNA TGTGCCAGCAGCCTAGCGGCTAGCGCCTCCTACGAGCAGTACTTC. This translates into CASSLAASASYEQYF.

The rearrangement links TRBV6-2 or TRBV6-3 to TRBJ2-2; TRBD1 matches at 12 bases. Germline CDR1 MNHEY, CDR2 SVGEGT. J lost 4 bases, V lost 5 bases, and 11 bases had no gene match. The CDR3 contains 18 residues. CDR3 coding DNA: TGTGCCAGCAGTACCCCGGGACAGGGGGCGCTGGGCACCGGGGAGCTGTTTTTT. This sequence encodes CASSTPGQGALGTGELFF.

This clonotype was counted at least ten times. The gene calls are TRBV7-8 and TRBJ2-7; D is perhaps TRBD1 (6 bases). CDR1 and CDR2 from the germline V gene are SGHVS and FQNEAQ. V was clipped by 5 bases and J by 0 bases, with 11 bases between them. The CDR3 consists of 14 residues. In nucleotides, the CDR3 is TGTGCCAGCAGCCCCTGGACAGACTCCTACGAGCAGTACTTC. As protein: CASSPWTDSYEQYF.

This clonotype appeared a few times. The V and J genes are TRBV29-1 and TRBJ2-6; D gene unclear. The germline V gene has CDR1 SQVTM and CDR2 ANQGSEA. This CDR3 contains 12 residues. V dropped 3 bases and J dropped 2 bases, with 2 bases sitting between them. The CDR3 region has the DNA TGCAGCGTTGATGCTGGGGCCAACGTCCTGACTTTC. It is translated as CSVDAGANVLTF. Looking up the rest from reference TRBV29-1 and TRBJ2-6 gives the full variable domain: SAVISQKPSRDICQRGTSLTIQCQVDSQVTMMFWYRQQPGQSLTLIATANQGSEATYESGFVIDKFPISRPNLTFSTLTVSNMSPEDSSIYLCSVDAGANVLTFGAGSRLTVL.

This clonotype was seen repeatedly, ten times or more. The V call is TRBV7-2, the J call TRBJ1-3; D is ambiguous. V gave up 4 bases and J gave up 0 bases, with 10 bases separating them. Germline lookup yields CDR1 SGHTA and CDR2 FQGNSA. This CDR3 is 15 amino acids long. Here the CDR3 DNA reads TGTGCCAGCAGCTCCAAGACATTCTCTGGAAACACCATATATTTT. This codes for CASSSKTFSGNTIYF.

In its sample, this clonotype was seen a few times. The chain recombines TRBV3-1 with TRBJ2-7, with D possibly matching TRBD1 (6 bases). V lost 0 bases and J lost 3, with 12 bases in between. Germline CDR1 and CDR2: LGHDT and YNNKEL (reference sequence). The CDR3 runs 15 residues. Written as DNA, the CDR3 is TGTGCCAGCAGCCAAGATCTGACAGGCTACTACGAGCAGTACTTC. Protein product: CASSQDLTGYYEQYF.